This T cell receptor (beta chain) emerged from a study of early T cells in non-severe SARS-CoV-2 infection. Study-wide background: Bulk RNA taken from unsorted whole blood was sequenced, leaving chains unpaired.

One entry per CDR3 protein, called by TCRdb with MiXCR from the 5' RACE reads. The repertoire holds around 40,000 distinct CDR3 sequences, with approximately 11% as singletons. This CDR3 region has 14 residues. Germline V lookup: CDR1 MGHRA, CDR2 YSYEKL. Trimming pared 0 bases from V and 5 bases from J, leaving 8 bases between. The sample holds a few counts of this clonotype. The sample comprised whole blood. The sequence came from an adult who was a healthcare worker with PCR-confirmed SARS-CoV-2 infection or an uninfected control (not recorded which). The rearrangement joins TRBV4-1 to TRBJ2-1; D unresolved. The CDR3 nucleotides read TGCGCCAGCAGCCAAGATGATCTAAACAATGAGCAGTTCTTC. Its translation is CASSQDDLNNEQFF.